This T cell receptor beta chain was documented in a study of beta chain features in type 1 diabetes. Study background: Healthy donors, compared against patients, showed similar age, gender and cell yields. Analysis included 95 million to 140 million sorted cells drawn from all samples. Study-level results: Sequencing from cDNA could over-represent high-TCR-expressing cells. Among all four CD4+ subsets, Type 1 diabetes patients had TCRB CDR3s that were moderately but significantly shorter. Insertion counts at VDJ junctions were lower in type 1 diabetes patients, who also showed more deletions there.

Unmatched junction bases numbered 6, after V lost 0 bases and J lost 4 bases. There are 17 residues in the CDR3. Germline values: CDR1 SNHLY, CDR2 FYNNEI. The sequenced template was cDNA made from the entire isolated RNA. This table comes from immunoSEQ multiplex PCR, and its TCRdb copy is limited to in-frame clones, with some not included. The table includes 45,000 to 60,000 clones, under 75% detected once. This clone was seen only a few times. Its antigen is unknown. The source material was stem cell memory CD4+ T cells from blood. The V gene is TRBV2, the J gene TRBJ1-5; 10 bases map to TRBD1. The origin of this receptor is a woman under 40 with type 1 diabetes. The CDR3 region is CASSEARDRGRNQPQHF. The CDR3 bases are TGTGCCAGCAGTGAAGCCCGGGACAGGGGAAGGAATCAGCCCCAGCATTTT.